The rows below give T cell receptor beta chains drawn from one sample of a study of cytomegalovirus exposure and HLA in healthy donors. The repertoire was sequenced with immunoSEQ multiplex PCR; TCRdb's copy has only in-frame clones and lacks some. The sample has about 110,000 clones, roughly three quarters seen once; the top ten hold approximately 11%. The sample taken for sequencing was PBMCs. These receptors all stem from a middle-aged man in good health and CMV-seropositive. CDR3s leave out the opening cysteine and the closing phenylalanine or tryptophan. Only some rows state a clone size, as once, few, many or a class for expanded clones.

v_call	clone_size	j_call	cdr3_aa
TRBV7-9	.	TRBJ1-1	SSSLNGPSEAF
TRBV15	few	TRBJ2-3	ATSRESSASLWRTDTQY
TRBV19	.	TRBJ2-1	ASSRTSGEGVNEQF
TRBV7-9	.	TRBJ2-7	ASSPGPLIGQYEQY
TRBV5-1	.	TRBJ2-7	ASSFPGTSDEQY
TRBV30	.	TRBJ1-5	AWSVTPNSNQPQH
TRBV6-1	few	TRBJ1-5	ASFTGDSNQPQH
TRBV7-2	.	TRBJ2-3	ASSLAPGDTQY
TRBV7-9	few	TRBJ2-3	ASSFRTSGSTDTQY
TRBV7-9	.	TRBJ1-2	ASSLGRGTTYGYT
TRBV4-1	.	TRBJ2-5	ASSQERSAGVAQETQY
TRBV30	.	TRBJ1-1	AWSFPTANTEAF
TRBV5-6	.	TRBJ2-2	ASSLARRPNTGELF
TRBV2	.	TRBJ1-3	ASSQDTFSGNTIY
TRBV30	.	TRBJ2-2	AWRHRGTGGTGELF
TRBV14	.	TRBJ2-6	ASSQPGAGANVLT
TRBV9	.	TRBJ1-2	ASSVRDSRYGYT
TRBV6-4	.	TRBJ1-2	ASSDSNVGRGGYT
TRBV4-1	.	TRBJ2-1	ASTLTSGHSYNEQF
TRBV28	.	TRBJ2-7	ASSLEGYEQY
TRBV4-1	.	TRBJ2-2	ASSPGTSGRTGELF
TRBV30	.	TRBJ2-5	AWSVKGAGETQY
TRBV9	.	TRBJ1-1	ASSVFSGLGASAF
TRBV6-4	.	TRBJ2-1	ASSSGSSYNEQF
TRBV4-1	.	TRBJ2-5	ASSHNYRGTYQETQY
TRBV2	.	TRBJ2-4	ASGEGSGRVKNIQY
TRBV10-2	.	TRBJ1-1	ASSASLTISEAF
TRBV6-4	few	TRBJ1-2	ASSEIQGGVYGYT
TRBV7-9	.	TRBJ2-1	ASSLLGEQF
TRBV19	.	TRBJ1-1	ASSTRNTEAF
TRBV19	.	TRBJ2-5	ASSIIAGETQY
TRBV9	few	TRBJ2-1	ASSPAGGGDNEQF
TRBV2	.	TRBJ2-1	ASSAGSVGNEQF
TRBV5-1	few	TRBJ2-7	ASSLAAGSKDEQY
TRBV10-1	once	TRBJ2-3	ASSGGSASKTDTQY
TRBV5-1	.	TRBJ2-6	ASSLRDRGRTGANVLT
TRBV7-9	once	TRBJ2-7	SSSLERDTSYEQY
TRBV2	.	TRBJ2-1	ASSDRGSQFYNEQF
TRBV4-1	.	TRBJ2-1	ASSQETTYYNEQF
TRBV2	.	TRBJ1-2	ASSGWDRGLEGYT
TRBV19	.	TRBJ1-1	ASSFRGPGTEAF
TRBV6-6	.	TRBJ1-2	ASSYSIRVDYGYT
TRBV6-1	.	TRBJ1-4	ASSEGQNEKLF
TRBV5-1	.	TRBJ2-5	ASSPVARVGETQY
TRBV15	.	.	ATKSDRGQETQY
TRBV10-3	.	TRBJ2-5	AISPGLAGEGETQY
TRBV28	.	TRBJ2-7	ASSFLRLAGDYEQY
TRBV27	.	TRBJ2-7	ASSSDRGAPRQY